This T cell receptor beta chain was identified in a study of blood T cell repertoires in COVID-19. Method: immunoSEQ multiplex PCR; TCRdb's copy keeps in-frame clones and lacks some. The sample carries 250,000 to 350,000 clones, around 90% recorded once. A few counts support this clone. Trimming pared 6 bases from V and 6 bases from J, leaving 12 bases between. CDR1 is MGHRA and CDR2 is YSYEKL in the germline V gene. The CDR3 length is 14 residues. The chain recombines TRBV4-1 with TRBJ1-6, with D maybe TRBD1 (5 bases). The sample comprised PBMCs or T cells enriched from blood (not recorded which). The source of this sequence is a woman aged 18-30 years with acute COVID-19. The CDR3 DNA reads as TGCGCCAGCAGTTCTTACGGGGGTAATTCACCCCTCCACTTT. It specifies CASSSYGGNSPLHF.